This TCR beta chain was captured by sequencing in a study of blood T cell repertoires in COVID-19. Study in general: The samples span acute and convalescent COVID-19 from the United States, Italy and Spain. T cells, B-cell-depleted T cells, or PBMCs supplied cDNA or gDNA.

The CDR3 contains 15 residues. After removal of 6 bases from V and 7 bases from J, the junction contained 8 bases not matched to a gene. Per the germline V gene, CDR1 is KGHDR and CDR2 is SFDVKD. Per the original methods: Estimation of nucleated cell counts relied on the amplification of reference gene primers. Using immunoSEQ multiplex PCR, the repertoire was profiled, and TCRdb retains in-frame clones only, with some absent. That table furnishes V, J and clone size, whereas the DNA furnished D and trimming. Among 2,500 to 4,000 clones listed, around 93% were seen once. The sequenced sample was peripheral blood. The chain links TRBV24-1 to TRBJ1-5, with 10 bases that match TRBD1. This receptor was taken from a human donor in a cohort sampled during active COVID-19. In DNA, the CDR3 is TGTGCCACCAGTCCGGGGGACAGGGGAAAGCAGCCCCAGCATTTT. Its translation: CATSPGDRGKQPQHF.